Below are 25 T cell receptor beta chains sequenced from a single sample in a study of cytomegalovirus exposure and HLA in healthy donors. The PCR employed 60 Vbeta primers together with 13 Jbeta primers. Assay used: immunoSEQ multiplex PCR; TCRdb lists only in-frame clones, some missing. The sample includes fewer than 200,000 clones, 71% of them seen just once. What was sequenced was PBMCs. These receptor sequences come from a girl aged 10-17 years in good health and CMV-seronegative.

Regarding this clone: This sample also contains other DNA sequences that code for the same CDR3. The chain uses TRBV25-1 and TRBJ2-3; D is possibly TRBD2 (7 bases). Per the germline V gene, CDR1 is MGHDK and CDR2 is SYGVNS. The CDR3 is 15 residues long. DNA for the CDR3: TGTGCTACCTCCAGCACGGGGGGCAGAACAGATACGCAGTATTTT. Translation: CATSSTGGRTDTQYF. The entire variable domain, with the rest obtained from reference TRBV25-1 and TRBJ2-3, is as follows: EADIYQTPRYLVIGTGKKITLECSQTMGHDKMYWYQQDPGMELHLIHYSYGVNSTEKGDLSSESTVSRIRTEHFPLTLESARPSHTSQYLCATSSTGGRTDTQYFGPGTRLTVL.

This chain connects TRBV5-8 to TRBJ1-1; D is perhaps TRBD1 (5 bases). The CDR3 totals 14 residues. Germline V CDR1 and CDR2: SGHTS, YDEGEE. Between the trimmed V and J ends, which lost 2 bases and 1 base, there was a span of 9 bases. The CDR3: CASSFSGPNTEAFF. DNA for the CDR3: TGTGCCAGCAGCTTTTCAGGGCCGAACACTGAAGCTTTCTTT.

The V gene is TRBV6-1, the J gene TRBJ1-2; D unresolved. CDR1 is MNHNS and CDR2 is SASEGT in the germline V gene. The V end lost 2 bases, the J end lost 4 bases, and 5 bases lay between the germline ends. The CDR3 covers 12 residues. The CDR3 loop is CASSESGYGYTF. Here the CDR3 DNA reads TGTGCCAGCAGTGAATCGGGCTATGGCTACACCTTC.

The chain joins TRBV13 to TRBJ1-1; TRBD1 might be the D (6 bases). CDR3 length: 15 residues. Trimming stripped 0 bases from V and 5 bases from J, with 13 bases between. CDR1 and CDR2 from the germline V gene are PRHDT and FYEKMQ (reference sequence). CDR3 DNA: TGTGCCAGCAGCTTAGGGGAACAGGGATGGACTGAAGCTTTCTTT. Its translation is CASSLGEQGWTEAFF.

This chain links TRBV5-1 with TRBJ2-3, with a possible D match to TRBD1 (6 bases). The CDR3 extends over 14 amino acids. The V gene's germline CDR1 is SGHRS and CDR2 YFSETQ. V was trimmed by 0 bases and J by 6 bases, leaving 11 bases between them. The CDR3 bases are TGCGCCAGCAGCTTGGTTTACAGGGATGATACGCAGTATTTT. Protein product: CASSLVYRDDTQYF.

The rearrangement joins TRBV4-2 to TRBJ2-1, with 9 positions matching TRBD2. CDR3 size: 16 residues. Germline CDR1 and CDR2: LGHNA and YNFKEQ. V trimming: 2 bases; J trimming: 11 bases; junction bases outside the gene matches: 13. CDR3 sequence reads: CASSQPGTSPERKQFF. The CDR3 nucleotides are TGTGCCAGCAGCCAACCGGGGACTAGCCCGGAACGAAAGCAGTTCTTC.

The rearrangement uses TRBV27 and TRBJ2-7, with D possibly TRBD1 on 6 matching bases. Between the trimmed V and J ends, which lost 6 bases and 6 bases, there was a span of 15 bases. Germline lookup yields CDR1 MNHEY and CDR2 SMNVEV (reference sequence). This CDR3 spans 13 amino acids. In DNA, the CDR3 is TGTGCCAGCAGCCCATTGGGCAGGGGCGAGCAGTACTTC. Its translation: CASSPLGRGEQYF.

The genes are TRBV28 and TRBJ1-2; D may be TRBD1 (5 bases). The CDR3 extends over 13 amino acids. V was pared by 1 base and J by 8 bases, with 11 bases between. The germline V gene has CDR1 MDHEN and CDR2 SYDVKM. The CDR3 coding sequence is TGTGCCAGCAGTTTATCGGGACTAAGGGGCTACACCTTC. Protein sequence: CASSLSGLRGYTF.

The V call is TRBV7-9, the J call TRBJ2-3; 7 positions match TRBD2. CDR1 is SEHNR, CDR2 FQNEAQ, per germline (reference sequence). CDR3 size: 14 residues. Losses at the gene ends were 5 bases for V and 1 base for J; bases not matched to a gene: 3. CDR3 DNA sequence: TGTGCCAGCAGCACGACTAGCCGCACAGATACGCAGTATTTT. This sequence encodes CASSTTSRTDTQYF.

The chain has TRBV5-4 and TRBJ2-2; D might be TRBD1 (6 bases). This CDR3 comprises 16 residues. Germline V CDR1 and CDR2: SGHNT, YYREEE (reference sequence). The V end was cut by 2 bases, the J end by 2 bases, with 13 bases between. CDR3 DNA sequence: TGTGCCAGCAGCTTTCCGGACAGTCGAAACACCGGGGAGCTGTTTTTT. Translated, it gives CASSFPDSRNTGELFF.

The V call is TRBV2, the J call TRBJ2-6; maybe TRBD2 (5 bases). V was shortened by 4 bases and J by 1 base, with 14 bases between the two germline ends. The germline gives CDR1 SNHLY, CDR2 FYNNEI. This CDR3 is 17 amino acids long. The CDR3 nucleotides are TGTGCCAGCAGTGTGAGGGCAGTATTATCTGGGGCCAACGTCCTGACTTTC. This translates into CASSVRAVLSGANVLTF. The whole variable domain, filled in from reference TRBV2 and TRBJ2-6, reads EPEVTQTPSHQVTQMGQEVILRCVPISNHLYFYWYRQILGQKVEFLVSFYNNEISEKSEIFDDQFSVERPDGSNFTLKIRSTKLEDSAMYFCASSVRAVLSGANVLTFGAGSRLTVL.

In this sample, this clone turned up a few times. The chain links TRBV28 to TRBJ1-5, with a tentative D call TRBD1 (6 bases). This CDR3 has 16 residues. Germline CDR1 and CDR2: MDHEN and SYDVKM. Trimming took off 7 bases at V and 1 base at J, with 17 bases between the two ends. For the CDR3, the DNA is TGTGCCAGCACTCCCGGCCGGGGGGCGAGCAATCAGCCCCAGCATTTT. Amino acids: CASTPGRGASNQPQHF.

This clone was picked up one time. This chain uses TRBV6-6 with TRBJ1-1; D perhaps matches TRBD1 (6 bases). With 7 bases removed from V and 4 bases from J, the gap between germline ends came to 16 bases. This CDR3 has 14 residues. The germline gives CDR1 MNHNY, CDR2 SVGAGI (reference sequence). Here the CDR3 DNA reads TGTGCCAGCACAGACGCAGGGGTGGGCACTGAAGCTTTCTTT. The encoded protein is CASTDAGVGTEAFF.

The sample holds a few counts of this clone. A junction end diverges from the germline sequence, so it may reflect a read error. The V gene is TRBV30, the J gene TRBJ1-4, with D possibly being TRBD1 (6 bases). In germline, CDR1 is GTSNPN, CDR2 SVGIG (reference sequence). The CDR3 has 14 residues. The DNA of the CDR3 is TGTGCCTGGAGTGAACAGGGAACTTATGAAAAACTGTTTTTT. Its protein is CAWSEQGTYEKLFF.

This chain links TRBV2 with TRBJ2-5, with TRBD1 matching 9 bases. Germline V gene sequence: CDR1 SNHLY, CDR2 FYNNEI. The V and J ends lost 11 bases and 4 bases, in that order; junction bases with no gene match: 11. This CDR3 contains 14 residues. This CDR3 reads CAGIGTGRAETQYF. In nucleotides, the CDR3 is TGTGCCGGCATAGGGACAGGGCGTGCAGAGACCCAGTACTTC.

This clone was detected only once. The V gene is TRBV5-4, the J gene TRBJ2-7; no reliable D call. The germline V gene encodes CDR1 SGHNT and CDR2 YYREEE (reference sequence). V was shortened by 2 bases and J by 1 base, with 10 bases between the two germline ends. This CDR3 spans 14 amino acids. The CDR3 DNA follows: TGTGCCAGCAGCTTAGGCACAGTTTCCTACGAGCAGTACTTC. This codes for CASSLGTVSYEQYF. The full variable domain, with the rest looked up from reference TRBV5-4 and TRBJ2-7, is ETGVTQSPTHLIKTRGQQVTLRCSSQSGHNTVSWYQQALGQGPQFIFQYYREEENGRGNFPPRFSGLQFPNYSSELNVNALELDDSALYLCASSLGTVSYEQYFGPGTRLTVT.

The J gene is TRBJ1-2, the V gene TRBV6-1, with 7 bases identical to TRBD1. The CDR3 loop spans 18 amino acids. The germline V gene encodes CDR1 MNHNS and CDR2 SASEGT. Germline trimming cut 0 bases from V and 2 bases from J; bases unmatched to any gene: 12. The CDR3 nucleotides read TGTGCCAGCAGTGAAGCGAGGGGGACAGAGCTACCAAACTATGGCTACACCTTC. Translation: CASSEARGTELPNYGYTF.

This sequence joins TRBV6-6 and TRBJ2-3, with 8 positions matching TRBD1. V trimming: 6 bases; J trimming: 2 bases; junction bases outside the gene matches: 4. The CDR3 is made up of 14 amino acids. Per germline, CDR1 MNHNY and CDR2 SVGAGI (reference sequence). CDR3 in amino acids: CASSRTGNTDTQYF. As DNA, the CDR3 is TGTGCCAGCAGCCGGACAGGGAACACAGATACGCAGTATTTT.

This chain joins TRBV5-4 and TRBJ1-1; tentative D call: TRBD1 (5 bases). Germline-derived CDR1 and CDR2 are SGHNT and YYREEE (reference sequence). CDR3 length equals 13 residues. V shed 4 bases and J shed 4 bases, with 11 bases lying between them. The CDR3 here is CASSQAGGTEAFF. In DNA, the CDR3 is TGTGCCAGCAGCCAGGCGGGGGGCACTGAAGCTTTCTTT.

The chain employs TRBV2 and TRBJ1-4; TRBD1 is a possible D gene (6 bases). Trimming removed 10 bases from V and 6 bases from J, with 18 bases in between. The CDR3 is 14 amino acids. CDR1 SNHLY and CDR2 FYNNEI come from the germline V gene. CDR3 sequence: CATLTGKGHEKLFF. The CDR3 coding sequence is TGTGCCACACTCACAGGGAAAGGGCATGAAAAACTGTTTTTT.

In DNA, the CDR3 is TGTGCCAGGGGGGGAAACCAGGGGGATGGCTACACCTTC. Translating it yields CARGGNQGDGYTF. The chain links TRBV5-3 to TRBJ1-2; 7 nucleotides line up with TRBD1. TRBV5-3 is identified as an open reading frame with a role that is uncertain. The V gene end was trimmed by 8 bases and the J gene end by 6 bases; junction bases not matched to a gene: 10. This CDR3 comprises 13 residues.

This clone was seen only once. This chain uses TRBV9 with TRBJ2-5; 10 bases fit TRBD2. The assigned J gene may be wrong: the sequence end matches TRBJ2-7 better. This CDR3 contains 16 residues. The germline CDR1 and CDR2 sequences are SGDLS and YYNGEE. The CDR3 coding sequence is TGTGCCAGCAGCCCCCACAGCGGGGGGGCTGGGTACGAGCAGTACTTC. Translation: CASSPHSGGAGYEQYF.

The chain uses TRBV15 and TRBJ2-1; TRBD2 matches 14 bases. In germline, CDR1 is LNHNV, CDR2 YYDKDF (reference sequence). Unmatched junction bases numbered 17, after V lost 1 base and J lost 0 bases. This CDR3 contains 23 residues. CDR3 sequence (DNA): TGTGCCACCAGCAGAGGGGTGGGCGACGGGACTAGCGGGGGCAGCCTCTCCTACAATGAGCAGTTCTTC. This encodes CATSRGVGDGTSGGSLSYNEQFF.

This rearrangement joins TRBV29-1 to TRBJ1-5, with D unclear. V shed 5 bases and J shed 0 bases, with 14 bases lying between them. Germline V gene lookup returns CDR1 SQVTM and CDR2 ANQGSEA. There are 15 residues in the CDR3. This CDR3 reads CSVTTAADSNQPQHF. The CDR3 nucleotides read TGCAGCGTTACCACCGCCGCAGATAGCAATCAGCCCCAGCATTTT.

This clone has just one count. This chain links TRBV11-2 with TRBJ1-4, with D possibly matching TRBD1 (5 bases). The V end was cut by 1 base, the J end by 3 bases, with 6 bases between. This CDR3 contains 14 residues. Germline CDR1 reads SGHAT; CDR2 reads FQNNGV. As DNA, the CDR3 is TGTGCCAGCAGCTTAGGGGGGGCTAATGAAAAACTGTTTTTT. Translating gives CASSLGGANEKLFF. Full variable domain (remainder filled in from reference TRBV11-2 and TRBJ1-4): EAGVAQSPRYKIIEKRQSVAFWCNPISGHATLYWYQQILGQGPKLLIQFQNNGVVDDSQLPKDRFSAERLKGVDSTLKIQPAKLEDSAVYLCASSLGGANEKLFFGSGTQLSVL.